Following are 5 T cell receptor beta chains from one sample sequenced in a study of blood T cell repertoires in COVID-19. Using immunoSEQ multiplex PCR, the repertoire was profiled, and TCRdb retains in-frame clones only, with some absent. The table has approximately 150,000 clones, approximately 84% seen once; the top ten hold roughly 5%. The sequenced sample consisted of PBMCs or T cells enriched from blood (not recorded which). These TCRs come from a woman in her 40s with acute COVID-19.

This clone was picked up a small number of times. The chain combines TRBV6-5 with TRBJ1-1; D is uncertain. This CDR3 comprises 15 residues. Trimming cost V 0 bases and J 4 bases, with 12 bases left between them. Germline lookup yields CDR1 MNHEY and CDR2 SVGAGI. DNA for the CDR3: TGTGCCAGCAGTTACTCAATCGTCTCGGGCACTGAAGCTTTCTTT. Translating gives CASSYSIVSGTEAFF.

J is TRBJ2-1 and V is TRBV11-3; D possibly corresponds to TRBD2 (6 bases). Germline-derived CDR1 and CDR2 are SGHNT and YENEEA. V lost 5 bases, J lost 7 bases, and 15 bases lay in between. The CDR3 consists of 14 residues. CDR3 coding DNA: TGTGCCAGCAGCGTCCGGAGGGAGAGGAATGAGCAGTTCTTC. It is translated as CASSVRRERNEQFF.

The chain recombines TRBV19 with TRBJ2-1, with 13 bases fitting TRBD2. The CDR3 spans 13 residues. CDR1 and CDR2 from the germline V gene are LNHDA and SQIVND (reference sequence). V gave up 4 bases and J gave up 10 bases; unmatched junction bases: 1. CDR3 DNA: TGTGCCAGTAGTAGACTAGCGGGAGGAGAGCAGTTCTTC. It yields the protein CASSRLAGGEQFF.

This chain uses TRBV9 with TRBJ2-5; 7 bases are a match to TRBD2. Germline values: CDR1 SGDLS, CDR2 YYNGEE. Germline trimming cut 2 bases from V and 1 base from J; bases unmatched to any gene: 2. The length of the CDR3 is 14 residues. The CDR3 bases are TGTGCCAGCAGCGTCAGCGGGGCCCAAGAGACCCAGTACTTC. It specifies CASSVSGAQETQYF.

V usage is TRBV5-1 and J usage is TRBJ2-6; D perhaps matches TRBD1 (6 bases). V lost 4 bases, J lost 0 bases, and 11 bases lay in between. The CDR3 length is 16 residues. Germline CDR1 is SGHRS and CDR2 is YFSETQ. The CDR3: CASSRDTNSGANVLTF. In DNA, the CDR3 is TGCGCCAGCAGCCGGGACACTAACTCTGGGGCCAACGTCCTGACTTTC.